Given below is one TCR beta chain in context. This clonotype was observed once. Which antigen it targets is not known. Base qualities were left out, and no much larger clone turns up one base away. One read represents weak support. The data were taken from a study of T-cell memory formation after mild COVID-19 (dated by TCRdb to about 2021). Describing the broader study: TCR sequence clusters from the two donors were largely donor specific. In a couple of donors, T-cell clones that expanded and contracted after mild COVID-19 were followed by sequencing TCRalpha and TCRbeta repertoires longitudinally. The cohort comprised two young, previously healthy adult volunteers, one female and one male.

These reads were obtained on an Illumina NovaSeq 6000. Using 5'RACE with constant-segment primers, TCRalpha and TCRbeta cDNA libraries were constructed, with sample barcodes and unique molecular identifiers added in the process. Trizol reagent was used to extract RNA from every sample. Library amplification was performed in two PCR steps, and a second sample barcode and Illumina TruSeq adapters were introduced in the second step. Sequencing of libraries was performed on an Illumina NovaSeq with 2 x 150 bp paired-end reads. In the original analysis: With migec v1.2.7, reads were demultiplexed and then collapsed into UMI-guided consensus sequences. Using mixcr v2.1.11, UMI consensuses were aligned to TRA and TRB V and J templates and then assembled into clonotypes. A clonotype was counted as expanded or contracted only when both edgeR and NoisET called the clonotype significant, with the noise models trained on biological replicates. For edgeR calls, the cutoffs were a false discovery rate-adjusted p below 0.01 and a log2 fold-change threshold of 1. As an exploratory analysis of dynamics, PCA with hierarchical clustering was applied to max-normalized trajectories of the 1000 most abundant clonotypes. The CD4 or CD8 phenotype of responding clones was assigned using the separately sequenced CD4+ and CD8+ repertoires. TCRdb itself trimmed the public reads at Q25 with fastp, ran MiXCR and retained productive beta chains. Rows merge per CDR3 protein into single entries with the most common DNA and genes. The V and J calls shown here were made by TCRdb, not taken from the authors' results. The sample table contains just under 150,000 distinct CDR3 sequences; only one count was recorded for over 6% of them. Jointly, the top ten make up roughly 1.9% of the sample.

Ficoll-Paque density gradient centrifugation was the method used to isolate PBMCs. Results the study describes overall, beyond this receptor: Contracting CD4+ clones were found mainly in CM and EM memory subsets, while CD8+ clones were enriched in EMRA. Clones that contracted from day 15 to 85 showed balanced CD4/CD8 phenotypes, whereas a second wave of clones that expanded from day 15 to 37 leaned towards CD4+. Some responding clones were detected in pre-infection memory, suggesting pre-existing cross-reactive memory T cells joined the SARS-CoV-2 response. The study included only a couple of mild cases, and larger cohorts that include severe cases with pre-infection samples were judged to be necessary. Whether the second-wave clones peaking on day 37 were SARS-CoV-2 specific was not confirmed.

According to the germline V gene, CDR1 reads MNHEY and CDR2 reads SVGEGT. The junction carries 8 bases between V and J, which are trimmed by 5 bases and 0 bases respectively. The CDR3, from cysteine to phenylalanine, totals 15 residues. Only the CDR3 DNA is retained, 45 bases long and in frame from the first base. This TCR derives from an adult woman who had mild COVID-19 (a few samples of this study predate the infection). The sample titles of this study are shuffled in the database, so cell type and time point are left out; the donor was told from shared clones. Specimen: PBMCs or a T cell subset sorted from them (not recorded which). The chain couples TRBV6-2 or TRBV6-3 to TRBJ2-6; no D segment can be confidently identified. DNA sequence: TGTGCCAGCAGTGCCGGATACTCTGGGGCCAACGTCCTGACTTTC. This yields the protein CASSAGYSGANVLTF.